The T cell receptor (beta chain) under discussion was sequenced for a study of cytomegalovirus exposure and HLA in healthy donors. Study-level background: When over 300 donors were genotyped, 81% of them were found to fall in the Caucasian-associated ancestry cluster.

The CDR3 is 18 residues long. V was pared by 3 bases and J by 0 bases, with 10 bases of the junction left unmatched. Germline CDR1 and CDR2: SGHVS and FNYEAQ. This clone was picked up one time. This PCR relied on a set of 60 Vbeta primers and 13 Jbeta primers. Produced via immunoSEQ multiplex PCR; TCRdb's table is partial and in-frame only. This table has approximately 89,000 clones, 85% appearing once. Despite likely unrecorded immune exposures, the donors were nominally healthy at the time of sampling. The sequenced sample was PBMCs. This TCR derives from a man aged 40-49 years in good health and CMV-seropositive. V is TRBV7-6 and J is TRBJ2-7; TRBD2 matches at 11 bases. For the CDR3, the DNA is TGTGCCAGCAGCTTGGCTCCGCCGGGACTAGCGGCCTCCTACGAGCAGTACTTC. Protein sequence: CASSLAPPGLAASYEQYF.